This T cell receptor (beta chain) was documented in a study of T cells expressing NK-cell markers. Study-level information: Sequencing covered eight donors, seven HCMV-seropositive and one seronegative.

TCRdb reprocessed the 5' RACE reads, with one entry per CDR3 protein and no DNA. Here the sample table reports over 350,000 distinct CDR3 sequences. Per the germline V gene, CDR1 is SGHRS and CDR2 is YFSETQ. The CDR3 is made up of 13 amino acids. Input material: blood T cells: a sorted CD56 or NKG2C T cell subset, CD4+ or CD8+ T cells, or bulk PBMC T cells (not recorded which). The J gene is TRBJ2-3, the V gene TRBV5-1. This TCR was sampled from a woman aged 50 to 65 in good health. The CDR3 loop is CASGWHRTDTQYF.